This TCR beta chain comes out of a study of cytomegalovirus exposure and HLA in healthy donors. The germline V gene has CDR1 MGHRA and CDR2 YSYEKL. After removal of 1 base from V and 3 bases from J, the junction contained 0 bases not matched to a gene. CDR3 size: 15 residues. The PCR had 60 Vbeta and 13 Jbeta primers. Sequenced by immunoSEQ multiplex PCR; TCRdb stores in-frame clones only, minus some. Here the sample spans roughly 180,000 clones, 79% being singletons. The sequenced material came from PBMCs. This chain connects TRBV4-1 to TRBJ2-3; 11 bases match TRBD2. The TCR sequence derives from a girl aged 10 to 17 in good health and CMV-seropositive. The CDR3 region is CASSQGLAGTDTQYF. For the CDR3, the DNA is TGCGCCAGCAGCCAAGGACTAGCGGGGACAGATACGCAGTATTTT.